These 9 T cell receptor beta chains were all obtained from the same sample, sequenced in a study of shared clonotypes between healthy human individuals. Generated by immunoSEQ multiplex PCR, the TCRdb table keeps only in-frame clones and is missing some. This sample carries approximately 1,000,000 clones, 70% to 80% of them seen once, and the ten largest clones take more than 0.5%. Material: memory CD4+ T cells from PBMCs. Subset reported: CD45RA-negative fraction. Receptor source: a man aged 18 to 30 in good health. Some clones in this sample may be carry-over from other donors' samples.

This chain connects TRBV5-1 to TRBJ2-1; D is ambiguous. This CDR3 comprises 13 residues. With 4 bases removed from V and 5 bases from J, the gap between germline ends came to 10 bases. Germline V gene data show CDR1 as SGHRS and CDR2 as YFSETQ. This CDR3 is CASSGMIDNEQFF. Here the CDR3 DNA reads TGCGCCAGCAGCGGGATGATAGACAATGAGCAGTTCTTC.

The sample holds many counts of this clone. This rearrangement joins TRBV5-1 to TRBJ2-3, with no clear D. Germline V gene sequence: CDR1 SGHRS, CDR2 YFSETQ. The CDR3 contains 14 residues. The germline V and J ends were trimmed by 3 bases and 2 bases, with 10 bases remaining between them. CDR3: CASSYAAITDTQYF. CDR3 nucleotides: TGCGCCAGCAGCTATGCGGCCATCACAGATACGCAGTATTTT. The whole variable domain, remainder taken from reference TRBV5-1 and TRBJ2-3, is KAGVTQTPRYLIKTRGQQVTLSCSPISGHRSVSWYQQTPGQGLQFLFEYFSETQRNKGNFPGRFSGRQFSNSRSEMNVSTLELGDSALYLCASSYAAITDTQYFGPGTRLTVL.

This chain links TRBV28 with TRBJ2-6, with D perhaps assigned TRBD1 or TRBD2 (5 bases each). CDR1 and CDR2 from the germline V gene are MDHEN and SYDVKM. CDR3 length equals 16 residues. Trimming removed 7 bases at V and 0 bases at J, with 13 bases between. This CDR3 reads CASTRTGTSGANVLTF. DNA for the CDR3: TGTGCCAGCACTCGGACCGGGACCTCTGGGGCCAACGTCCTGACTTTC.

The chain recombines TRBV6-5 with TRBJ2-7, with 9 bases aligning to TRBD1. Germline V CDR1 and CDR2: MNHEY, SVGAGI. Trimming at V came to 6 bases and at J to 3 bases, leaving 9 bases not matched to a gene. The CDR3 is 15 residues long. The CDR3: CASSPSPGQGYEQYF. CDR3 nucleotide sequence: TGTGCCAGCAGCCCTTCACCGGGACAGGGCTACGAGCAGTACTTC.

The chain employs TRBV6-5 and TRBJ2-1, with a possible D match to TRBD2 (5 bases). This CDR3 spans 14 amino acids. Germline V CDR1 and CDR2: MNHEY, SVGAGI. Trimming cost V 5 bases and J 7 bases, with 15 bases left between them. CDR3 sequence reads: CASSPSFVGNEQFF. The CDR3 DNA reads TGTGCCAGCAGTCCTAGCTTCGTCGGTAATGAGCAGTTCTTC.

Many counts were recorded for this clone. The sample contains more than one DNA sequence encoding this CDR3. The chain carries TRBV19 and TRBJ2-1, with 7 bases matching TRBD1. CDR3 length: 16 amino acids. V lost 5 bases and J lost 2; bases outside the gene matches: 9. The germline V gene has CDR1 LNHDA and CDR2 SQIVND (reference sequence). The CDR3 is CASSVAAGTAYNEQFF. CDR3 nucleotide sequence: TGTGCCAGTAGTGTCGCCGCCGGGACAGCCTACAATGAGCAGTTCTTC. The full variable domain, its missing parts supplied by reference TRBV19 and TRBJ2-1, is DGGITQSPKYLFRKEGQNVTLSCEQNLNHDAMYWYRQDPGQGLRLIYYSQIVNDFQKGDIAEGYSVSREKKESFPLTVTSAQKNPTAFYLCASSVAAGTAYNEQFFGPGTRLTVL.

This clone occurred a few times. The chain employs TRBV15 and TRBJ2-1; no clear D gene. CDR1 LNHNV and CDR2 YYDKDF come from the germline V gene (reference sequence). The germline V and J ends were trimmed by 4 bases and 2 bases, with 9 bases remaining between them. This CDR3 has 14 amino acids. CDR3 nucleotides: TGTGCCACCAGCAAAGACACGGCCTACAATGAGCAGTTCTTC. Translating it yields CATSKDTAYNEQFF.

The rearrangement uses TRBV5-1 and TRBJ2-2; D is unclear. Germline V gene data show CDR1 as SGHRS and CDR2 as YFSETQ. With 0 bases removed from V and 4 bases from J, the gap between germline ends came to 7 bases. The CDR3 is 14 residues long. The CDR3 protein is CASSLVQTTGELFF. In DNA, the CDR3 is TGCGCCAGCAGCTTGGTACAGACCACCGGGGAGCTGTTTTTT.

This clone was picked up a small number of times. The rearrangement links TRBV18 to TRBJ2-2, with a possible D match to TRBD1 (5 bases). Trimming removed 4 bases from V and 4 bases from J, with 10 bases in between. Looked up from germline, CDR1 is KGHSH and CDR2 is LQKENI. This CDR3 is 14 amino acids long. CDR3 amino acids: CASSQGVITGELFF. Here the CDR3 DNA reads TGTGCCAGCTCACAAGGGGTGATCACCGGGGAGCTGTTTTTT.